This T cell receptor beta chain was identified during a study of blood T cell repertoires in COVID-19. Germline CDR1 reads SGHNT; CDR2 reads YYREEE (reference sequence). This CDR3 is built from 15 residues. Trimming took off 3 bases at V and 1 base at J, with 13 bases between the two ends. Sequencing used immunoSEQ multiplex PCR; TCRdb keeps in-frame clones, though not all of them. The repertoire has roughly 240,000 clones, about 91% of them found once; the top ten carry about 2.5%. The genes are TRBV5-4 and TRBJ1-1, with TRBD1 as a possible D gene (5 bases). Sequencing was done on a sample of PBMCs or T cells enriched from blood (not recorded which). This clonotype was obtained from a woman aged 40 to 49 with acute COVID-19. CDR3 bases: TGTGCCAGCAGCTCCGGTCGGGGGACGAACACTGAAGCTTTCTTT. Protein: CASSSGRGTNTEAFF.